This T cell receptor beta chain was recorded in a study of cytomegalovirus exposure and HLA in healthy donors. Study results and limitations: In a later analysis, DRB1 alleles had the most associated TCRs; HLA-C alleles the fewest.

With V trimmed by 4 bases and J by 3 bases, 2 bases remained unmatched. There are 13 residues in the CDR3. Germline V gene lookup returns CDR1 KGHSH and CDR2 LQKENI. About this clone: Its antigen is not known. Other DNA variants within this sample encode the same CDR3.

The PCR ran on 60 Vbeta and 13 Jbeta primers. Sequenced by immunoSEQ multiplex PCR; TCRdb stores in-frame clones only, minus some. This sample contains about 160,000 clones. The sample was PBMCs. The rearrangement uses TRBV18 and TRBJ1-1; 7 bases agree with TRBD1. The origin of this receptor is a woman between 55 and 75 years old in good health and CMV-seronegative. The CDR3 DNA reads TGTGCCAGCTCACTAACAGGGGACACTGAAGCTTTCTTT. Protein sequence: CASSLTGDTEAFF.